Below are 3 T cell receptor beta chains sequenced from a single sample in a study of radiation and T cells in renal cell carcinoma. Measured with immunoSEQ multiplex PCR; TCRdb has only the in-frame clones, and not every one. This sample has around 30,000 clones; approximately 81% occur once, and the top ten carry 30% to 35%. Time point specified: blood 4 weeks post-SBRT, at nephrectomy. The treatment is: 15 Gy SBRT to primary tumor, nephrectomy 4 weeks later. The sequenced sample was blood, obtained from a patient whose treatment included radiotherapy and nephrectomy. These receptors were taken from a man aged 55 to 70 with renal cell carcinoma.

This rearrangement joins TRBV7-2 to TRBJ2-4; D is unresolved. Between the trimmed V and J ends, which lost 5 bases and 0 bases, there was a span of 14 bases. This CDR3 is built from 16 residues. Germline V lookup: CDR1 SGHTA, CDR2 FQGNSA. DNA of the CDR3: TGTGCCAGCAGCCCCTCTCGATCTAGAGCCAAAAACATTCAGTACTTC. Translation: CASSPSRSRAKNIQYF.

This CDR3 reads CASSGVAGGLDTQYF. CDR3 coding DNA: TGTGCCAGCAGTGGTGTGGCGGGAGGGCTGGATACGCAGTATTTT. The chain carries TRBV2 and TRBJ2-3; 9 bases match TRBD2. The CDR3 has 15 amino acids. Germline-derived CDR1 and CDR2 are SNHLY and FYNNEI. The ends lost 4 bases at V and 6 bases at J; junction bases unmatched: 8.

The chain couples TRBV23-1 to TRBJ1-5; D not resolved. TRBV23-1 is labeled an ORF, and its function is uncertain. This CDR3 spans 14 amino acids. V shed 3 bases and J shed 6 bases, with 12 bases lying between them. The CDR3, as DNA: TGCGCCAGCAGTCACCTCGGGTCGGGTCAGCCCCAGCATTTT. This encodes CASSHLGSGQPQHF.